The 14 T cell receptor beta chains in this list originate from one sample, sequenced in a study of blood T cell repertoires in COVID-19. The table came from immunoSEQ multiplex PCR; TCRdb's copy has only in-frame clones and leaves some out. Here the sample spans fewer than 150,000 clones, around nine tenths being singletons. Material for sequencing was peripheral blood. The source is a woman between 50 and 59 years old with active or convalescent COVID-19.

The genes are TRBV28 and TRBJ1-2; 8 positions agree with TRBD1. Trimming removed 0 bases from V and 4 bases from J; junction bases left unmatched: 22. Germline V gives CDR1 MDHEN, CDR2 SYDVKM. The CDR3 runs 21 residues. The CDR3 DNA reads TGTGCCAGCAGTTTATGGAGTATCTCAGGGGGCCAACGCTATGAGGGCTATGGCTACACCTTC. Its protein is CASSLWSISGGQRYEGYGYTF.

The chain recombines TRBV6-4 with TRBJ1-6; D possibly corresponds to TRBD1 (5 bases). Germline CDR1 MRHNA, CDR2 SNTAGT. The CDR3 totals 14 residues. The germline V and J ends were trimmed by 3 bases and 10 bases, with 13 bases remaining between them. The CDR3 sequence: CASSESGIGSPLHF. The CDR3 region has the DNA TGTGCCAGCAGTGAATCAGGGATTGGGTCACCCCTCCACTTT.

For the CDR3, the DNA is TGTGCCAGCAGCACCCCGGGACTAGCGGGCTACAATGAGCAGTTCTTC. Translating it yields CASSTPGLAGYNEQFF. The chain carries TRBV7-6 and TRBJ2-1; 12 bases line up with TRBD2. The trim removed 5 bases at V and 3 bases at J, leaving 5 bases unmatched. In germline, CDR1 is SGHVS, CDR2 FNYEAQ. The CDR3 spans 16 residues.

J is TRBJ2-1 and V is TRBV7-8, with D unclear. The germline gives CDR1 SGHVS, CDR2 FQNEAQ. The CDR3 totals 14 residues. With 2 bases removed from V and 0 bases from J, the gap between germline ends came to 5 bases. The CDR3 DNA is TGTGCCAGCAGCTTACCTAGCTCCTACAATGAGCAGTTCTTC. Translated, it gives CASSLPSSYNEQFF. The variable domain in full, with the rest retrieved from reference TRBV7-8 and TRBJ2-1, is GAGVSQSPRYKVAKRGQDVALRCDPISGHVSLFWYQQALGQGPEFLTYFQNEAQLDKSGLPSDRFFAERPEGSVSTLKIQRTQQEDSAVYLCASSLPSSYNEQFFGPGTRLTVL.

The chain couples TRBV28 to TRBJ2-1; TRBD1 matches 8 bases. Trimming removed 7 bases from V and 9 bases from J; junction bases left unmatched: 14. Germline CDR1 is MDHEN and CDR2 is SYDVKM. The length of the CDR3 is 15 residues. The CDR3 nucleotides read TGTGCCAGCAAACCAGGGGGCGGCGCAGGGGGTGAGCAGTTCTTC. Translated, it gives CASKPGGGAGGEQFF.

This chain uses TRBV3-1 (or the pseudogene TRBV3-2) with TRBJ1-5; D is undetermined. V lost 1 base and J 5 bases, leaving 6 bases between the germline ends. Germline CDR1 LGHDT, CDR2 YNNKEL (reference sequence). The CDR3 extends over 13 amino acids. The CDR3: CASSQGGDQPQHF. CDR3 bases: TGTGCCAGCAGCCAAGGAGGCGATCAGCCCCAGCATTTT.

The chain links TRBV14 to TRBJ2-7, with 12 bases that match TRBD1. Per germline, CDR1 SGHDN and CDR2 FVKESK. The length of the CDR3 is 15 residues. J was trimmed by 6 bases and V by 5 bases; bases with no gene match: 8. The CDR3 here is CASSSLGTGGGEQYF. Here the CDR3 DNA reads TGTGCCAGCAGCTCACTTGGGACAGGGGGCGGCGAGCAGTACTTC.

The rearrangement uses TRBV28 and TRBJ2-5; D perhaps matches TRBD1 (6 bases). Per the germline V gene, CDR1 is MDHEN and CDR2 is SYDVKM. There are 14 residues in the CDR3. Trimming took off 6 bases at V and 5 bases at J, with 16 bases between the two ends. CDR3 region: CASRFQGTFETQYF. CDR3 DNA: TGTGCCAGCAGGTTTCAGGGGACCTTTGAGACCCAGTACTTC.

V and J are TRBV2 and TRBJ2-1, with TRBD2 matching 7 bases. Germline values: CDR1 SNHLY, CDR2 FYNNEI. With V trimmed by 7 bases and J by 0 bases, 6 bases remained unmatched. The CDR3 length is 15 residues. Written as DNA, the CDR3 is TGTGCCAGCATGGGGGAGGGCCGCTCCTACAATGAGCAGTTCTTC. Translating it yields CASMGEGRSYNEQFF.

There are a few counts of this clone. The chain joins TRBV12-5 to TRBJ1-1; 9 bases are a match to TRBD1. CDR1 is LGHNT and CDR2 is FRNRAP in the germline V gene. The CDR3 consists of 12 residues. J gave up 10 bases and V 2 bases, and 2 bases lay outside the gene matches. The CDR3 here is CASGLTGGAAFF. As DNA, the CDR3 is TGTGCTAGTGGTTTGACAGGGGGCGCAGCTTTCTTT.

The chain links TRBV7-2 to TRBJ1-6; maybe TRBD1 (6 bases). Between the trimmed V and J ends, which lost 7 bases and 17 bases, there was a span of 21 bases. Germline-derived CDR1 and CDR2 are SGHTA and FQGNSA. The CDR3 has 13 amino acids. The CDR3 region is CASTTGQPEAFHF. The CDR3 DNA follows: TGTGCCAGCACCACCGGACAGCCCGAGGCCTTCCACTTT.

CDR3 DNA: TGCGCCAGCAGCCAAGAGGCCTCTAGTAGTGTGGGCAATGAGCAGTTCTTC. Translating gives CASSQEASSSVGNEQFF. The chain links TRBV4-3 to TRBJ2-1; D call uncertain. With 0 bases removed from V and 6 bases from J, the gap between germline ends came to 18 bases. CDR3 size: 17 residues. The germline V gene encodes CDR1 LGHNA and CDR2 YSLEER.

The gene calls are TRBV20-1 and TRBJ2-7, with no clear D. The germline V gene has CDR1 DFQATT and CDR2 SNEGSKA (reference sequence). This CDR3 is 10 amino acids long. With 5 bases removed from V and 5 bases from J, the gap between germline ends came to 7 bases. Here the CDR3 DNA reads TGCAGTGCTTCCTTCCACGAGCAGTACTTC. Protein product: CSASFHEQYF.

This chain links TRBV9 with TRBJ1-4, with 8 bases that match TRBD1. Germline V gives CDR1 SGDLS, CDR2 YYNGEE. Unmatched junction bases numbered 8, after V lost 3 bases and J lost 7 bases. The CDR3 length is 15 residues. The CDR3 region is CASSASQGEGEKLFF. Here the CDR3 DNA reads TGTGCCAGCAGCGCCTCACAGGGGGAGGGTGAAAAACTGTTTTTT.